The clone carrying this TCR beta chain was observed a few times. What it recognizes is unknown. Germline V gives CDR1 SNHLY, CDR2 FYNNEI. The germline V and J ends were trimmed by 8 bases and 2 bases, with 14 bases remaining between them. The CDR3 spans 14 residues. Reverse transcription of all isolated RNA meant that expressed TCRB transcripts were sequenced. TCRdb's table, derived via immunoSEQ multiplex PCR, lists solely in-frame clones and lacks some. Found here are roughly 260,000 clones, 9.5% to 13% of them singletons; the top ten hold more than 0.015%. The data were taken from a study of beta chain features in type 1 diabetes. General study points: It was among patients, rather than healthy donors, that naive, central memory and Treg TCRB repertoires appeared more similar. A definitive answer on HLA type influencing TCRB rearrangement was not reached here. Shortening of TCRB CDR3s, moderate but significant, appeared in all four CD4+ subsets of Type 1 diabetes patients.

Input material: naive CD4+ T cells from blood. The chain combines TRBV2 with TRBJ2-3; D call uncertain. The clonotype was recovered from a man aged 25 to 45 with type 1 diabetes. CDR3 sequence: CASLKALHTDTQYF. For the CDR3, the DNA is TGTGCCAGCCTAAAGGCACTACACACAGATACGCAGTATTTT.